Below, 3 T cell receptor beta chains from the same sample are listed, as sequenced in a study of blood T cell repertoires in COVID-19. The assay was immunoSEQ multiplex PCR, and TCRdb's table has in-frame clones only and misses some. The sample yields about 240,000 clones, 75% to 90% seen once. The source material was PBMCs or T cells enriched from blood (not recorded which). These receptors came from a middle-aged woman with acute COVID-19.

The CDR3 nucleotides read TGTGCCACCAGCAGAGATTGGGCCATTGGGGAGCAGTACTTC. Protein product: CATSRDWAIGEQYF. V usage is TRBV15 and J usage is TRBJ2-7; D call uncertain. The CDR3 sequence is 14 residues long. With 0 bases removed from V and 7 bases from J, the gap between germline ends came to 13 bases. The V gene's germline CDR1 is LNHNV and CDR2 YYDKDF (reference sequence).

This chain links TRBV12-5 with TRBJ1-3; TRBD1 is a possible D gene (5 bases). Germline V gives CDR1 LGHNT, CDR2 FRNRAP. V was pared by 5 bases and J by 0 bases, with 11 bases between. The length of the CDR3 is 15 residues. For the CDR3, the DNA is TGTGCTAGTGGTGCAGGGTTGAGCTCTGGAAACACCATATATTTT. Its protein is CASGAGLSSGNTIYF.

The rearrangement joins TRBV15 to TRBJ1-2; D might be TRBD1 (5 bases). V dropped 0 bases and J dropped 2 bases, with 7 bases sitting between them. Germline loops: CDR1 LNHNV, CDR2 YYDKDF (reference sequence). The CDR3 totals 14 residues. This chain's CDR3 is CATSRDAGNYGYTF. The CDR3 DNA is TGTGCCACCAGCAGAGATGCAGGGAACTATGGCTACACCTTC.